This TCR beta chain is from a study of control samples from healthy donors and cancer patients. The germline V and J ends were trimmed by 2 bases and 9 bases, with 11 bases remaining between them. Germline CDR1 SNHLY, CDR2 FYNNEI. This CDR3 comprises 14 residues. TCRdb's copy holds only in-frame clones and misses some; the assay was immunoSEQ multiplex PCR. The table lists about 410,000 clones, more than 80% of them singletons. This clone was detected once. The sequenced material came from PBMCs. This chain uses TRBV2 with TRBJ1-6, with D perhaps matching TRBD1 (5 bases). This receptor was identified in a man in his forties with head and neck cancer. The CDR3 DNA sequence: TGTGCCAGCAGTGAAAGGCAGCAGGGTTCACCCCTCCACTTT. As protein: CASSERQQGSPLHF.